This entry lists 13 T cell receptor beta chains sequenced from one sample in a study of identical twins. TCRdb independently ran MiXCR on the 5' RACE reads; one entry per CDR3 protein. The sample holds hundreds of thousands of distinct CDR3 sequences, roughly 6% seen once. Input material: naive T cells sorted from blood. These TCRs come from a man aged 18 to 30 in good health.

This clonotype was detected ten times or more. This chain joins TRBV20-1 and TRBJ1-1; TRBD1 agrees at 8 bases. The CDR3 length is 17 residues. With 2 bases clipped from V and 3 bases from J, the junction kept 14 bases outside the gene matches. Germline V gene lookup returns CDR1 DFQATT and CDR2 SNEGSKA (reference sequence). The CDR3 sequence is CSARPILKQGVHTEAFF. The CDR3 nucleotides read TGCAGTGCTAGACCCATTCTCAAACAGGGGGTCCACACTGAAGCTTTCTTT.

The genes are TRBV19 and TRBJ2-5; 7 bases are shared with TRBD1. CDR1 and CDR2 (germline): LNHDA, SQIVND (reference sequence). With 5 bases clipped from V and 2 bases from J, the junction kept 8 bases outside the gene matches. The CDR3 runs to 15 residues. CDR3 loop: CASSRQGLAQETQYF. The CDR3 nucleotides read TGTGCCAGTAGTCGACAGGGATTGGCTCAAGAGACCCAGTACTTC. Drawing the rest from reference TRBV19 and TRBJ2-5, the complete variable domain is DGGITQSPKYLFRKEGQNVTLSCEQNLNHDAMYWYRQDPGQGLRLIYYSQIVNDFQKGDIAEGYSVSREKKESFPLTVTSAQKNPTAFYLCASSRQGLAQETQYFGPGTRLLVL.

The CDR3 bases are TGCAGTGCTAGGCGGGCAGCGTGGCAGTACTTC. Its protein is CSARRAAWQYF. V gene TRBV20-1 combines with J gene TRBJ2-7; maybe TRBD2 (5 bases). Trimming left V 3 bases short and J 9 bases short, with 12 bases between. The CDR3 has 11 residues. Germline V gives CDR1 DFQATT, CDR2 SNEGSKA (reference sequence).

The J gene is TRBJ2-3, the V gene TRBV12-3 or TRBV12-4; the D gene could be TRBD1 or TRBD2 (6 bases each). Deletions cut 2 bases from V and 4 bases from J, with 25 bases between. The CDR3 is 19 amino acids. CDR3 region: CASSLYRRGVLIGPDTQYF. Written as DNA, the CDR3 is TGTGCCAGCAGTTTATATAGAAGGGGGGTTCTCATTGGGCCAGATACGCAGTATTTT.

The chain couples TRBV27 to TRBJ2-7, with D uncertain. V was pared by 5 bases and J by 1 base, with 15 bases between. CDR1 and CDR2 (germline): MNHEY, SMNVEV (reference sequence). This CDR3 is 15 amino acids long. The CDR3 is CASSPVLSVSYEQYF. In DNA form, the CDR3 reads TGTGCCAGCAGTCCCGTCTTGTCAGTTTCCTACGAGCAGTACTTC.

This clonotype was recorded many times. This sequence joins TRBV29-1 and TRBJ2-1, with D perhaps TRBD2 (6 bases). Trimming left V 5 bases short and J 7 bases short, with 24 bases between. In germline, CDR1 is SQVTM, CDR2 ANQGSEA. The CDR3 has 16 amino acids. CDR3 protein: CSVFGVEGGGRNEQFF. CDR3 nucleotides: TGCAGCGTTTTTGGGGTGGAGGGAGGAGGTAGGAATGAGCAGTTCTTC.

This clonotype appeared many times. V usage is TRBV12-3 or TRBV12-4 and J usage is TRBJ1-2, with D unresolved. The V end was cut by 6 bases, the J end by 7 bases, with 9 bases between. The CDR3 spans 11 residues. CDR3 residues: CASSSMGGYTF. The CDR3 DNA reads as TGTGCCAGCAGCTCGATGGGTGGCTACACCTTC.

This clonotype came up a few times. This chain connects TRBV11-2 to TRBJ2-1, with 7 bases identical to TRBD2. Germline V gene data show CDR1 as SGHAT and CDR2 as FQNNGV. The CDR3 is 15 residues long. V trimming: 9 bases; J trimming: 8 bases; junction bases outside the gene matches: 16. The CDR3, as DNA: TGTGCCAGTGGCCCGGGACTACGCAACAAGGATGAGCAGTTCTTC. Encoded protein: CASGPGLRNKDEQFF.

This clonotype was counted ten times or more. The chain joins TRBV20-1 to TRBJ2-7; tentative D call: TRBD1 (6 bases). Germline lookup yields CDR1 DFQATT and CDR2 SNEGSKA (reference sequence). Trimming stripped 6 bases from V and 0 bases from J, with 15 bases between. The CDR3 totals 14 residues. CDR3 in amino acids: CSAAITGNSYEQYF. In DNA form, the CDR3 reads TGCAGTGCCGCAATAACAGGGAACTCCTACGAGCAGTACTTC.

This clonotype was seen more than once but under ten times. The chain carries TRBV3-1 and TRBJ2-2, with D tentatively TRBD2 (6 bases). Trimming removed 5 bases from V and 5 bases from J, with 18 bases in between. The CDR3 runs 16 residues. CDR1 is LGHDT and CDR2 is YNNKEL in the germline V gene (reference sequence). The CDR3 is CASSTGVSGKTGELFF. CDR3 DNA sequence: TGTGCCAGCAGCACCGGGGTTAGCGGAAAGACCGGGGAGCTGTTTTTT.

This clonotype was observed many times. CDR3 sequence (DNA): TGTGCCATCGGGACAGGGGGAACATCCTACGAGCAGTACTTC. This sequence encodes CAIGTGGTSYEQYF. The chain links TRBV12-3 or TRBV12-4 to TRBJ2-7; 11 bases fit TRBD1. V shed 10 bases and J 1 base; nucleotides not matched to a gene: 6. This CDR3 has 14 amino acids.

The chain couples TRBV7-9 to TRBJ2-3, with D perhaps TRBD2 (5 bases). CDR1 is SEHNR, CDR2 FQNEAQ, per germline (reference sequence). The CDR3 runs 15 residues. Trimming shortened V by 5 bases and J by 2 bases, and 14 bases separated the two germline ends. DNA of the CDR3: TGTGCCAGCAGCCCAGAGCGGACGACCACAGATACGCAGTATTTT. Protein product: CASSPERTTTDTQYF.

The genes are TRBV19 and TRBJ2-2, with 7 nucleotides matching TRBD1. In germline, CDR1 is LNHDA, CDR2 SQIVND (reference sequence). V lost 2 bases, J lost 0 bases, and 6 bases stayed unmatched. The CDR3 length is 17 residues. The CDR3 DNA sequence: TGTGCCAGTAGTATATCCCGAGGGGGCGCGAACACCGGGGAGCTGTTTTTT. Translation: CASSISRGGANTGELFF.